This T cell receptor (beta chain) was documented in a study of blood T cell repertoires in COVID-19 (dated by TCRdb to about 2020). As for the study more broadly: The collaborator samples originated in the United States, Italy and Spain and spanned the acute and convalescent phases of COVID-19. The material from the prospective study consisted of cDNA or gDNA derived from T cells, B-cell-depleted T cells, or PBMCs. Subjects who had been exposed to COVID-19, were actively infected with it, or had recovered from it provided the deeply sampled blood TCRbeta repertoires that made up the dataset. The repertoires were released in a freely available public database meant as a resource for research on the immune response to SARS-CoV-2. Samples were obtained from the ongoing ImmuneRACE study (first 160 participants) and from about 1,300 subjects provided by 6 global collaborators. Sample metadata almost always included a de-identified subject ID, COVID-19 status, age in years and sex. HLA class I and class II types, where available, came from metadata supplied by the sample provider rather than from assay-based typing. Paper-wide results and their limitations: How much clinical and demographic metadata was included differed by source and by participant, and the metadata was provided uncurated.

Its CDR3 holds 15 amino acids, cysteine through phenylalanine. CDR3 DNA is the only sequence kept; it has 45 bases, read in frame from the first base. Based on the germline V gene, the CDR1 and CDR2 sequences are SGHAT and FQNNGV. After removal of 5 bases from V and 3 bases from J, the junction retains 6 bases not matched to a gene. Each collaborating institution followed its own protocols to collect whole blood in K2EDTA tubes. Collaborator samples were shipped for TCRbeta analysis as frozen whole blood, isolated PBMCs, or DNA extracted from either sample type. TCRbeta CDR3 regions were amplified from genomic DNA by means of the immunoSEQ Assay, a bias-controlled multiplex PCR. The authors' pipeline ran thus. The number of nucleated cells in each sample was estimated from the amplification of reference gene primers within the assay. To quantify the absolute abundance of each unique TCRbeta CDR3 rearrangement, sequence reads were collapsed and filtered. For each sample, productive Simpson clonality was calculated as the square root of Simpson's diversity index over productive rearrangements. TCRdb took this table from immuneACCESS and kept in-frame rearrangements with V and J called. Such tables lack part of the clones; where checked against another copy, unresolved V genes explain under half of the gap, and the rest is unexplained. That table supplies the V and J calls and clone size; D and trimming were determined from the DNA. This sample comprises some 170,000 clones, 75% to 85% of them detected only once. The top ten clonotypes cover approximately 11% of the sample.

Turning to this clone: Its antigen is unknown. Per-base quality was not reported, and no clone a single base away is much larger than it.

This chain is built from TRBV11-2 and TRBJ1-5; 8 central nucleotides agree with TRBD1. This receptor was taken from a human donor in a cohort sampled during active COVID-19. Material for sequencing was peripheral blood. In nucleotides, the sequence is TGTGCCAGCAGCGGAGGGACAGGTGACAATCAGCCCCAGCATTTT. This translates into CASSGGTGDNQPQHF.